These T cell receptor beta chains were read from a single sample in a study of T cells in Graves' hyperthyroidism and ophthalmopathy. TCRdb passed the multiplex PCR reads through MiXCR, listing each CDR3 protein once. The data show about 420,000 distinct CDR3 sequences, with roughly 14% seen just once and 14% held by the top ten. Sequenced material: blood. These receptors all stem from a young woman with Graves' hyperthyroidism. CDR3s include the opening cysteine and the closing phenylalanine or tryptophan. The D gene is left open where the match is weak. Size is omitted from some rows. Given values are once, few, many or a class for expanded clones.

cdr3_aa	cdr3_nt	clone_size	j_call	v_call	d_call
CASSALSGVDMGSYEQYF	TGTGCCAGCAGTGCCTTGAGCGGGGTCGACATGGGCTCCTACGAGCAGTACTTC	many	TRBJ2-7	TRBV6-1	TRBD2
CSAQPTALRGYTF	TGCAGTGCTCAACCGACAGCCCTTAGGGGCTACACCTTC	many	TRBJ1-2	TRBV20-1	.
CASSESTGSFYNEQFF	TGCGCCAGCAGTGAGTCGACAGGGTCCTTCTACAATGAGCAGTTCTTC	many	TRBJ2-1	TRBV10-1	TRBD1
CASRASGVNTGELFF	TGTGCCAGCAGAGCTAGCGGGGTGAACACCGGGGAGCTGTTTTTT	many	TRBJ2-2	TRBV7-2	TRBD2
CASSLGGTGAPGELFF	TGTGCCAGCAGCTTAGGAGGGACAGGGGCCCCCGGGGAGCTGTTTTTT	.	TRBJ2-2	TRBV11-2	TRBD1
CASSPGVALLEKLFF	TGCGCCAGCAGCCCCGGTGTAGCCTTGCTTGAAAAACTGTTTTTT	few	TRBJ1-4	TRBV5-1	.
CSASLGTGNQPQHF	TGCAGTGCTAGCCTCGGGACAGGGAATCAGCCCCAGCATTTT	many	TRBJ1-5	TRBV20-1	TRBD1
CSALQLAGRTEAFF	TGCAGTGCCTTACAGTTGGCGGGGAGAACTGAAGCTTTCTTT	.	TRBJ1-1	TRBV20-1	.
CASGREFLGANVLTF	TGTGCCTCCGGGAGGGAGTTTCTTGGGGCCAACGTCCTGACTTTC	.	TRBJ2-6	TRBV3-1	TRBD2
CASSLIRERVNTEAFF	TGTGCCAGCAGCTTGATCAGGGAGAGGGTGAACACTGAAGCTTTCTTT	.	TRBJ1-1	TRBV5-8	.
CSGEGWTGELFF	TGCAGTGGGGAGGGTTGGACCGGGGAGCTGTTTTTT	.	TRBJ2-2	TRBV20-1	TRBD2
CASSKQRGEQFF	TGTGCCAGCAGCAAACAAAGGGGTGAGCAGTTCTTC	.	TRBJ2-1	TRBV7-3	.
CATSDSTGGYQPQHF	TGTGCCACCAGTGATTCGACAGGGGGGTATCAGCCCCAGCATTTT	many	TRBJ1-5	TRBV24-1	TRBD1
CATSDGWGKETQYF	TGTGCCACCAGTGATGGTTGGGGAAAGGAGACCCAGTACTTC	.	TRBJ2-5	TRBV24-1	.
CASSYSHREIDTEAFF	TGTGCCAGCAGTTATTCCCACAGGGAGATCGACACTGAAGCTTTCTTT	.	TRBJ1-1	TRBV6-2/TRBV6-3	.
CASTPGQGLEKLFF	TGTGCCAGCACCCCGGGACAGGGCCTTGAAAAACTGTTTTTT	.	TRBJ1-4	TRBV28	TRBD1
CASSFWSGLTGFSEQFF	TGTGCCAGCAGTTTTTGGAGCGGGCTAACGGGTTTTAGTGAGCAGTTCTTC	many	TRBJ2-1	TRBV28	.
CASSLGWQGYGYTF	TGTGCCAGCAGTTTGGGTTGGCAGGGATATGGCTACACCTTC	many	TRBJ1-2	TRBV27	.
CASSPGDSGTGELFF	TGTGCCAGCAGCCCAGGGGATTCGGGCACCGGGGAGCTGTTTTTT	few	TRBJ2-2	TRBV7-6	.
CSARDESSGRADLETQYF	TGCAGTGCTAGAGATGAGTCTAGCGGGAGGGCCGACTTGGAGACCCAGTACTTC	many	TRBJ2-5	TRBV20-1	TRBD2
CASSLRDGGVRDEQFF	TGTGCCAGCAGTTTAAGGGACGGCGGGGTACGGGATGAGCAGTTCTTC	many	TRBJ2-1	TRBV28	.
CASSLSRSGYTF	TGTGCCAGCAGTTTATCCAGGTCTGGCTACACCTTC	few	TRBJ1-2	TRBV12-3/TRBV12-4	.
CASRPPTETGTGYLSEKLFF	TGTGCCAGTAGACCCCCTACAGAGACGGGGACAGGGTATTTGTCTGAAAAACTGTTTTTT	few	TRBJ1-4	TRBV19	TRBD1
CSARDQPLGNQPQHF	TGCAGTGCTAGGGACCAGCCGCTGGGCAATCAGCCCCAGCATTTT	few	TRBJ1-5	TRBV20-1	.
CASSYSGILEQYF	TGTGCCAGCAGTTACTCGGGAATCCTGGAGCAGTACTTC	few	TRBJ2-7	TRBV6-5	.
CSVVKDVNEQFF	TGCAGCGTTGTTAAGGACGTCAATGAGCAGTTCTTC	once	TRBJ2-1	TRBV29-1	.